The sequence of this T cell receptor (beta chain) was determined in a study of regulatory T cells in long-lasting Graves disease. The germline V gene has CDR1 SQVTM and CDR2 ANQGSEA. This CDR3 spans 15 amino acids. The V and J ends lost 6 bases and 0 bases respectively, with 17 bases between them. Assembly of TCR beta libraries relied on iRepertoire HTBI primers together with Arm-PCR of CDR3 regions. TCRdb reprocessed the multiplex PCR reads via MiXCR and lists one record per CDR3 protein. The sample includes 400,000 to 500,000 distinct CDR3 sequences, less than 25% of them seen just once. Time point defined: persistent/refractory GD, antithyroid drugs over 5 years with positive TRAb. TCR sequences were obtained from RNA taken from PBMCs. Diagnosing Graves' disease relied on the American Thyroid Association guidelines.

The chain links TRBV29-1 to TRBJ2-5, with D perhaps matching TRBD2 (6 bases). The sample here was peripheral blood mononuclear cells (PBMCs), taken when the disease was refractory, from a patient treated with antithyroid drugs. The origin of this receptor is a female donor with Graves disease. CDR3 sequence (DNA): TGCAGCGTCGGGCTGTCGGGAGAGTACCAAGAGACCCAGTACTTC. Translation gives CSVGLSGEYQETQYF.